A single TCR beta chain is shown here with its context. The data derive from a study of cytomegalovirus exposure and HLA in healthy donors. PCR used 60 Vbeta primers and 13 Jbeta primers. The repertoire was sequenced with immunoSEQ multiplex PCR; TCRdb's copy has only in-frame clones and lacks some. The profile covers under 200,000 clones, with 79% appearing a single time and roughly 0.76% taken by the ten largest. With V trimmed by 11 bases and J by 7 bases, 13 bases remained unmatched. The CDR3 totals 14 residues. Germline-derived CDR1 and CDR2 are LNHDA and SQIVND (reference sequence). The rearrangement joins TRBV19 to TRBJ2-1, with 8 bases that match TRBD1. This TCR came from a woman in her thirties or forties in good health and CMV-seronegative. The sample consisted of PBMCs. The CDR3 loop reads CAGSRTGNRNEQFF. The CDR3 coding sequence is TGTGCCGGTTCGAGGACAGGGAATAGAAATGAGCAGTTCTTC.